What follows are 30 T cell receptor beta chains derived from one specimen sequenced in a study of Ad26.COV2.S vaccination and SARS-CoV-2 variants. The treatment: roughly 19 received Ad26.COV2.S at low or high dose, single or two shots; about 5 received placebo; per-sample allocation not given. The investigators took samples on day 63 after the first vaccine or placebo injection. Data came from immunoSEQ multiplex PCR; TCRdb stores just in-frame clones and leaves some out. The sample has fewer than 400,000 clones; under 90% are singletons. The starting material was peripheral blood, obtained in a trial of Ad26.COV2.S vaccine versus placebo. Source of these receptors: a person between 18 and 60 years old who received the Ad26.COV2.S COVID-19 vaccine or a placebo.

This clone was detected once. The V call is TRBV18, the J call TRBJ2-7; no clear D. Trimming stripped 2 bases from V and 5 bases from J, with 19 bases between. The CDR3 contains 16 residues. Germline assignment: CDR1 KGHSH and CDR2 LQKENI. CDR3 nucleotides: TGTGCCAGCTCACCAATAGGACCCCGAGCTGAAGACGAGCAGTACTTC. Translation: CASSPIGPRAEDEQYF.

V gene TRBV11-2 combines with J gene TRBJ2-3, with TRBD2 as a possible D gene (5 bases). The germline V and J ends were trimmed by 3 bases and 6 bases, with 22 bases remaining between them. The V gene's germline CDR1 is SGHAT and CDR2 FQNNGV. This CDR3 spans 17 amino acids. The CDR3 here is CASSFAASIFGRDTQYF. For the CDR3, the DNA is TGTGCCAGCAGCTTTGCGGCTAGCATCTTTGGCAGGGATACGCAGTATTTT.

This chain links TRBV7-9 with TRBJ2-7; 8 bases agree with TRBD1. The V and J ends lost 8 bases and 2 bases, in that order; junction bases with no gene match: 5. CDR3 length equals 13 residues. Germline CDR1 is SEHNR and CDR2 is FQNEAQ (reference sequence). This chain's CDR3 is CASRRTGTYEQYF. The CDR3 DNA is TGTGCCAGCCGGCGGACAGGGACCTACGAGCAGTACTTC.

The genes are TRBV7-2 and TRBJ1-2; TRBD1 is a possible D gene (5 bases). The CDR3 covers 17 residues. The V gene's germline CDR1 is SGHTA and CDR2 FQGNSA. V lost 5 bases and J 4 bases, leaving 23 bases between the germline ends. The CDR3 region has the DNA TGTGCCAGCAGCGTCAAATCCCCTATGACAGAACTCTATGGCTACACCTTC. Translation gives CASSVKSPMTELYGYTF.

V and J are TRBV5-1 and TRBJ2-7, with 8 bases that match TRBD1. V was pared by 3 bases and J by 4 bases, with 12 bases of the junction left unmatched. Germline V gives CDR1 SGHRS, CDR2 YFSETQ. CDR3 size: 16 residues. The CDR3 DNA reads as TGCGCCAGCAGCTGGACAGGGAGGACGGTTTTTTACGAGCAGTACTTC. This codes for CASSWTGRTVFYEQYF.

The chain is built from TRBV5-6 and TRBJ2-2, with D perhaps TRBD1 or TRBD2 (5 bases each). The V gene's germline CDR1 is SGHDT and CDR2 YYEEEE. Between the trimmed V and J ends, which lost 4 bases and 4 bases, there was a span of 14 bases. The CDR3 sequence is 15 residues long. Here the CDR3 reads CASSLEWGSTGELFF. Here the CDR3 DNA reads TGTGCCAGCAGCCTTGAGTGGGGGAGCACCGGGGAGCTGTTTTTT.

The V gene is TRBV19, the J gene TRBJ2-1, with a tentative D call TRBD2 (5 bases). This CDR3 has 16 amino acids. CDR1 LNHDA and CDR2 SQIVND come from the germline V gene (reference sequence). The V gene lost 1 base and the J gene lost 4 bases, with 14 bases spanning the gap. Here the CDR3 reads CASSIVAPGYYNEQFF. The CDR3 region has the DNA TGTGCCAGTAGTATAGTGGCCCCGGGATATTACAATGAGCAGTTCTTC.

In its sample, this clone was seen a few times. The chain recombines TRBV7-2 with TRBJ2-2; D is ambiguous. V gave up 1 base and J gave up 4 bases, with 10 bases separating them. The V gene's germline CDR1 is SGHTA and CDR2 FQGNSA. This CDR3 has 15 residues. CDR3 DNA: TGTGCCAGCAGCTTAGAATCTCGTCCCACCGGGGAGCTGTTTTTT. Protein product: CASSLESRPTGELFF.

There are a few counts of this clone. The gene calls are TRBV14 and TRBJ1-2, with no clear D. Trimming shortened V by 0 bases and J by 7 bases, and 6 bases separated the two germline ends. Germline CDR1 is SGHDN and CDR2 is FVKESK. The CDR3 loop spans 12 amino acids. The CDR3 nucleotides read TGTGCCAGCAGCCAAGATCGTCGTGGCTACACCTTC. Amino acid sequence: CASSQDRRGYTF.

This chain links TRBV4-3 with TRBJ1-6; perhaps TRBD1 as D (5 bases). The CDR3 runs 16 residues. V was pared by 0 bases and J by 10 bases, with 16 bases between. The germline CDR1 and CDR2 sequences are LGHNA and YSLEER. CDR3 sequence (DNA): TGCGCCAGCAGCCAAGATTATAAGGGGTTGGGGTCACCCCTCCACTTT. It translates to CASSQDYKGLGSPLHF.

The gene calls are TRBV6-5 and TRBJ2-2, with 8 positions matching TRBD1. The CDR3 is made up of 16 amino acids. The V and J ends lost 2 bases and 0 bases, in that order; junction bases with no gene match: 2. CDR1 and CDR2 from the germline V gene are MNHEY and SVGAGI. As DNA, the CDR3 is TGTGCCAGCAGTTACGACAGGGGATCGAACACCGGGGAGCTGTTTTTT. Protein sequence: CASSYDRGSNTGELFF.

This clone was found once. The chain joins TRBV7-3 to TRBJ2-2; 9 nucleotides align to TRBD1. The CDR3 runs 16 residues. Germline trimming cut 0 bases from V and 5 bases from J; bases unmatched to any gene: 4. Germline V gene sequence: CDR1 SGHTA, CDR2 FQGTGA. The CDR3 is CASSLTTGGATGELFF. DNA for the CDR3: TGTGCCAGCAGCTTAACTACAGGGGGCGCAACCGGGGAGCTGTTTTTT.

In its sample, this clone is medium-sized. The chain joins TRBV6-1 to TRBJ2-7; 8 nucleotides match TRBD1. CDR1 is MNHNS, CDR2 SASEGT, per germline. This CDR3 has 13 amino acids. The J segment lost 2 bases and the V segment lost 3 bases, leaving 0 bases of the junction unmatched. CDR3 DNA sequence: TGTGCCAGCAGTGACAGGGGGCCCTACGAGCAGTACGTC. This encodes CASSDRGPYEQYV.

This chain uses TRBV11-2 with TRBJ1-2, with D possibly TRBD1 on 5 matching bases. This CDR3 is 16 amino acids long. Germline CDR1 is SGHAT and CDR2 is FQNNGV. The ends were cut back, 7 bases at V and 0 bases at J, with 18 bases in the middle. This CDR3 reads CASKGPGLGANYGYTF. The CDR3 DNA follows: TGTGCCAGCAAAGGTCCAGGGCTAGGTGCTAACTATGGCTACACCTTC.

The chain has TRBV15 and TRBJ1-1; D call uncertain. This CDR3 contains 14 residues. Deletions cut 4 bases from V and 5 bases from J, with 14 bases between. The germline gives CDR1 LNHNV, CDR2 YYDKDF (reference sequence). The CDR3 here is CATSTVLTSTEAFF. In nucleotides, the CDR3 is TGTGCCACCAGCACCGTCCTAACCTCAACTGAAGCTTTCTTT.

DNA of the CDR3: TGTGCCACCTCTAGCGGGGACTACAATGAGCAGTTCTTC. Its translation is CATSSGDYNEQFF. The chain employs TRBV30 and TRBJ2-1; 9 positions match TRBD2. Trimming cost V 8 bases and J 3 bases; bases outside gene matches: 5. Germline V gene lookup returns CDR1 GTSNPN and CDR2 SVGIG (reference sequence). The CDR3 has 13 amino acids.

The chain uses TRBV24-1 and TRBJ2-1, with 9 bases fitting TRBD1. Germline CDR1 KGHDR, CDR2 SFDVKD. The CDR3 is made up of 16 amino acids. With 7 bases clipped from V and 6 bases from J, the junction kept 12 bases outside the gene matches. As DNA, the CDR3 is TGTGCCACCAGCCCTGCCCCGGGACAGGGATCCAATGAGCAGTTCTTC. Protein product: CATSPAPGQGSNEQFF.

The chain is built from TRBV30 and TRBJ1-5; D unresolved. This CDR3 is 14 amino acids long. With 0 bases removed from V and 6 bases from J, the gap between germline ends came to 12 bases. CDR1 and CDR2 from the germline V gene are GTSNPN and SVGIG (reference sequence). CDR3 amino acids: CAWSVFEMGQPQHF. In DNA, the CDR3 is TGTGCCTGGAGTGTATTTGAGATGGGTCAGCCCCAGCATTTT. Looking up the rest from reference TRBV30 and TRBJ1-5 gives the full variable domain: SQTIHQWPATLVQPVGSPLSLECTVEGTSNPNLYWYRQAAGRGLQLLFYSVGIGQISSEVPQNLSASRPQDRQFILSSKKLLLSDSGFYLCAWSVFEMGQPQHFGDGTRLSIL.

V usage is TRBV7-9 and J usage is TRBJ1-1; no clear D. CDR3 length: 16 residues. Looked up from germline, CDR1 is SEHNR and CDR2 is FQNEAQ (reference sequence). V lost 4 bases, J lost 1 base, and 16 bases lay in between. The CDR3 DNA reads TGTGCCAGCAGCTCCCAAGATCATCTTACGAACACTGAAGCTTTCTTT. Amino acid sequence: CASSSQDHLTNTEAFF.

The rearrangement uses TRBV10-3 and TRBJ2-1, with D maybe TRBD1 (5 bases). The CDR3 runs 15 residues. Per the germline V gene, CDR1 is ENHRY and CDR2 is SYGVKD. Deletions cut 3 bases from V and 7 bases from J, with 16 bases between. This chain's CDR3 is CAISEVRDSKNEQFF. The CDR3 bases are TGTGCCATCAGTGAAGTCCGAGACAGTAAGAATGAGCAGTTCTTC.

J is TRBJ2-2 and V is TRBV11-3; 8 nucleotides agree with TRBD2. Losses at the gene ends were 5 bases for V and 1 base for J; bases not matched to a gene: 3. Germline loops: CDR1 SGHNT, CDR2 YENEEA. This CDR3 comprises 15 residues. The DNA of the CDR3 is TGTGCCAGCAGCCCACTAGCGGTGAACACCGGGGAGCTGTTTTTT. Translation: CASSPLAVNTGELFF.

The chain recombines TRBV19 with TRBJ1-5; D is undetermined. The germline V gene has CDR1 LNHDA and CDR2 SQIVND (reference sequence). The V end was cut by 3 bases, the J end by 5 bases, with 17 bases between. This CDR3 region has 16 residues. Written as DNA, the CDR3 is TGTGCCAGTAGTATGCCATCGGGTGGACCGCATCAGCCCCAGCATTTT. Amino acid sequence: CASSMPSGGPHQPQHF.

This chain joins TRBV10-3 and TRBJ2-2; D is unresolved. CDR1 is ENHRY and CDR2 is SYGVKD in the germline V gene. V gave up 5 bases and J gave up 1 base, with 8 bases separating them. This CDR3 has 14 residues. CDR3 DNA: TGTGCCATCAGTTCTTCTAAGAACACCGGGGAGCTGTTTTTT. Its translation: CAISSSKNTGELFF.

This chain links TRBV7-3 with TRBJ2-5; 13 bases are a match to TRBD2. CDR3 length: 15 amino acids. The trim removed 6 bases at V and 4 bases at J, leaving 5 bases unmatched. In germline, CDR1 is SGHTA, CDR2 FQGTGA. The CDR3 sequence: CASRSRTSGRETQYF. The CDR3 coding sequence is TGTGCCAGCAGATCCAGGACTAGCGGGAGAGAGACCCAGTACTTC. The full variable domain, in which reference TRBV7-3 and TRBJ2-5 provide the parts outside the CDR3, is GAGVSQTPSNKVTEKGKYVELRCDPISGHTALYWYRQSLGQGPEFLIYFQGTGAADDSGLPNDRFFAVRPEGSVSTLKIQRTERGDSAVYLCASRSRTSGRETQYFGPGTRLLVL.

About this clone: The CDR3 does not end in the conserved phenylalanine or tryptophan, so this is likely a read error. It is unclear where the CDR3 begins or ends on the DNA, so no DNA is shown, and the CDR3 is as TCRdb lists it. The chain recombines TRBV12-2 with TRBJ2-6; TRBD1, the D gene given by the table, was not confirmed from the DNA. TRBV12-2 has pseudogene status. Inclusive of both ends, the CDR3 amounts to 10 amino acids. CDR3 region: CASRLWYSRL.

The V gene is TRBV11-3, the J gene TRBJ2-1, with TRBD2 as a possible D gene (6 bases). The V end was cut by 6 bases, the J end by 10 bases, with 16 bases between. The germline V gene has CDR1 SGHNT and CDR2 YENEEA. The CDR3 extends over 13 amino acids. CDR3 in DNA: TGTGCCAGCAGTGGCGGGGCCTACTTGGAGCAGTTCTTC. Residues: CASSGGAYLEQFF.

This clone was observed a handful of times. This sequence joins TRBV19 and TRBJ1-1; no clear D gene. The CDR3 covers 11 residues. Germline CDR1 is LNHDA and CDR2 is SQIVND (reference sequence). The V and J ends lost 3 bases and 6 bases respectively, with 5 bases between them. CDR3 amino acids: CASSMLAEAFF. Written as DNA, the CDR3 is TGTGCCAGTAGTATGTTAGCTGAAGCTTTCTTT.

V usage is TRBV27 and J usage is TRBJ2-7; no clear D. The CDR3 spans 14 residues. The V gene's germline CDR1 is MNHEY and CDR2 SMNVEV (reference sequence). The germline V and J ends were trimmed by 0 bases and 3 bases, with 9 bases remaining between them. The CDR3 sequence: CASSLSPWDYEQYF. The CDR3 nucleotides read TGTGCCAGCAGTTTATCCCCCTGGGACTACGAGCAGTACTTC.

This clone is classed as medium-sized (0.01 to 0.1%). This same CDR3 is encoded by further DNA sequences in the sample. V is TRBV7-8 and J is TRBJ2-7; D is tentatively TRBD1 or TRBD2 (5 bases each). Looked up from germline, CDR1 is SGHVS and CDR2 is FQNEAQ. Deletions cut 1 base from V and 12 bases from J, with 16 bases between. The CDR3 consists of 13 residues. The DNA of the CDR3 is TGTGCCAGCAGCTTAGGAGACAGCGGAGAGGTGTACGTC. Its protein is CASSLGDSGEVYV.

Written as DNA, the CDR3 is TGTGCCAGCAGGCCTAGGGGCAATGAGCAGTTCTTC. This gives the protein CASRPRGNEQFF. The J gene is TRBJ2-1, the V gene TRBV2, with a weak D call TRBD1 (5 bases). Germline assignment: CDR1 SNHLY and CDR2 FYNNEI. The CDR3 is 12 amino acids. The V and J ends lost 6 bases and 6 bases respectively, with 9 bases between them.